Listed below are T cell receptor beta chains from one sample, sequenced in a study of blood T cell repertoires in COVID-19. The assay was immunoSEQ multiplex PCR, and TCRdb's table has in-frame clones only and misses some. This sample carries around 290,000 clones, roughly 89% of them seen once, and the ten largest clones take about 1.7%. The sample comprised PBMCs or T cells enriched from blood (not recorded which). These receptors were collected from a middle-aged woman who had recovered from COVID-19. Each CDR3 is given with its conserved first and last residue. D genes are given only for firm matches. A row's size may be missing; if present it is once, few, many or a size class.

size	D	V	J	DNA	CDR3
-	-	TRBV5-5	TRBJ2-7	TGTGCCAGCAGCTTTCAGGGGCCAAAGAGATACGAGCAGTACTTC	CASSFQGPKRYEQYF
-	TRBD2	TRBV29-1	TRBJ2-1	TGCAGCGTTGGTAGTGTCGGGACTACAGACTACAATGAGCAGTTCTTC	CSVGSVGTTDYNEQFF
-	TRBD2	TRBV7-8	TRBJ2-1	TGTGCCAGCAGCGGGGCCGGGACTAGCGGGAGGGCCTCCTACAATGAGCAGTTCTTC	CASSGAGTSGRASYNEQFF
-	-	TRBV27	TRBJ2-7	TGTGCCAGCAGTTCCTATTCAGGGGAAGAAAAGATTGAGCAGTACTTC	CASSSYSGEEKIEQYF
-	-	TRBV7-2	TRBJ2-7	TGTGCCAGCAGCACGGAGGGTCTATCCACCTACGAGCAGTACTTC	CASSTEGLSTYEQYF
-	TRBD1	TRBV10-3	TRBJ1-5	TGTGCCATCAGCAGGACAGGGGAGAATAGCAATCAGCCCCAGCATTTT	CAISRTGENSNQPQHF
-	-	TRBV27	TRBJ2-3	TGTGCCAGCACTAGGGCCCGTACTAGCCCGACGGATACGCAGTATTTT	CASTRARTSPTDTQYF
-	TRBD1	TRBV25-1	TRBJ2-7	TGTGCCAGCAGTGAACCGGGACAGGGGTACGAGCAGTACTTC	CASSEPGQGYEQYF
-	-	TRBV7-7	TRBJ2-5	TGTGCTAGCAGCTTATCACACGGGAACCAAGAGACCCAGTACTTC	CASSLSHGNQETQYF
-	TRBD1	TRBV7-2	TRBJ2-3	TGTGCCAGCAGCTTAAGACAGGGACACACAGATACGCAGTATTTT	CASSLRQGHTDTQYF
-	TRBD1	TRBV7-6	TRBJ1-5	TGTGCCAGCAGCCCACTCTCCAGGGGGAATCAGCCCCAGCATTTT	CASSPLSRGNQPQHF
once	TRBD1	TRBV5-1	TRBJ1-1	TGCGCCAGCAGCTCACGTCCGGGACAGGGAGGATGGAGTACTGAAGCTTTCTTT	CASSSRPGQGGWSTEAFF
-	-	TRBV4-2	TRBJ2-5	TGTGCCAGCAGCCAAGCTCTGACGGAGCAAGAGACCCAGTACTTC	CASSQALTEQETQYF
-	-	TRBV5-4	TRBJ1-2	TGTGCCAGCAGCTTGGGGGGGGACGGAATTTACTTTGCCTATGGCTACACCTTC	CASSLGGDGIYFAYGYTF
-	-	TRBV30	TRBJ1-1	TGTGCCTGGAGTAGATACAAACCCGAAGCTTTCTTT	CAWSRYKPEAFF
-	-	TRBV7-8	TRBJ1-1	TGTGCCAGCAGCTCTGACTTCCCGAACACTGAAGCTTTCTTT	CASSSDFPNTEAFF
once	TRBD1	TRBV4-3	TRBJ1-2	TGCGCCAGCAGCCAGGGCTGGGACAGCCTCTATGGCTACACCTTC	CASSQGWDSLYGYTF
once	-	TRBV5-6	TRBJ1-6	TGTGCCAGCAGCTCCAGGGGCACTCAGCATAATTCACCCCTCCACTTT	CASSSRGTQHNSPLHF
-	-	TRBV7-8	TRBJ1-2	TGTGCCAGCAGCTTTAGGCCAGGTGGTGGCTACACCTTC	CASSFRPGGGYTF
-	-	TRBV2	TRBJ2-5	TGTGCCAGCAGCTACCAAGAGACCCAGTACTTC	CASSYQETQYF
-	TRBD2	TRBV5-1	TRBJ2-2	TGCGCCAGCAGCTTGGATATCCTAGCGGGAAACACCGGGGAGCTGTTTTTT	CASSLDILAGNTGELFF
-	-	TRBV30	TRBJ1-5	TGTGCCTGGAGTGTGCGCCTACGGCAGCCCCAGCATTTT	CAWSVRLRQPQHF
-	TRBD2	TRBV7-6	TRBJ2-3	TGTGCCAGCAGCTACCTAGCGGGAGGCGCCGTGGGGACAGATACGCAGTATTTT	CASSYLAGGAVGTDTQYF
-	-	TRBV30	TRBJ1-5	TGTGCCTGGAGTAGCGCCTCCATCAATCAGCCCCAGCATTTT	CAWSSASINQPQHF
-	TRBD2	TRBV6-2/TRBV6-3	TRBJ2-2	TGTGCCAGCAGTTACGGGACTATAAACACCGGGGAGCTGTTTTTT	CASSYGTINTGELFF